Described below is a single T cell receptor beta chain sequence and its context. The antigen is undetermined. A sample-barcoded 5' primer and a J-beta primer mix were used in a second PCR of roughly 7 to 11 cycles. Every molecule of cDNA carried a tag from a template-switch adaptor with 12 random nucleotides. TCRdb called the 5' RACE reads again in MiXCR, with one record for every CDR3 protein. The sample includes about 630,000 distinct CDR3 sequences, around a fifth of them seen just once. This sample is part of a study of blood T cells in healthy people across ages. Germline V gene lookup returns CDR1 SGHTA and CDR2 FQGNSA. This CDR3 spans 14 amino acids. V was clipped by 5 bases and J by 4 bases; unmatched bases: 6. Study-wide points: Among T cells, TCR beta diversity per million cells dropped roughly linearly as age rose.

Individuals who donated were healthy Caucasians from Russia aged roughly 6 to 100. In each sample, at least 7 million PBMCs were isolated. Source material: blood. The receptor's source is an older man in good health. The chain is built from TRBV7-2 and TRBJ2-7; 9 bases align to TRBD2. The DNA of the CDR3 is TGTGCCAGCAGCGCTTCTAGCGGGACTTACGAGCAGTACTTC. Its protein is CASSASSGTYEQYF.